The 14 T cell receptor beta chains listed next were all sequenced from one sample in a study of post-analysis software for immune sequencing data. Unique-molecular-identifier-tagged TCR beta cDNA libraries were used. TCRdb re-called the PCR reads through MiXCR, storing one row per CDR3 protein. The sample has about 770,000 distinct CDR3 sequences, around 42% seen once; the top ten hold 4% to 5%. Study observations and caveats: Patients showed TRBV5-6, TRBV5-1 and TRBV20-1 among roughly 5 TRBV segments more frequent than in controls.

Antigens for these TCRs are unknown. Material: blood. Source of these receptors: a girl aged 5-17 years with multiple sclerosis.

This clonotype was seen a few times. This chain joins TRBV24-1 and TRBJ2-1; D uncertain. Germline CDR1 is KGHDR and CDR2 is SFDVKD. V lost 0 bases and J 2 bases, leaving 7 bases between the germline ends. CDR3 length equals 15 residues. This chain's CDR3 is CATSDLPKPYNEQFF. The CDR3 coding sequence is TGTGCCACCAGTGATTTGCCAAAGCCCTACAATGAGCAGTTCTTC.

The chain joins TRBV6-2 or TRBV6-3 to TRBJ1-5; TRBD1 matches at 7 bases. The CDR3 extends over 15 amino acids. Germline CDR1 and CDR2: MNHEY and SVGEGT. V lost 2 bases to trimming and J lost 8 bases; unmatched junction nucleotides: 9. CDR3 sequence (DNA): TGTGCCAGCAGTTACACAGGGGCGTGGGGAAAGCCCCAGCATTTT. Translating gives CASSYTGAWGKPQHF.

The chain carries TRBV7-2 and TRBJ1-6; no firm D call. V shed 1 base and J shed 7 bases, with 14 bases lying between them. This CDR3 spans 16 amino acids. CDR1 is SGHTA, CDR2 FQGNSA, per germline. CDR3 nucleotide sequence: TGTGCCAGCAGCTTAGTAATAGGACTGTCGAATTCACCCCTCCACTTT. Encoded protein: CASSLVIGLSNSPLHF.

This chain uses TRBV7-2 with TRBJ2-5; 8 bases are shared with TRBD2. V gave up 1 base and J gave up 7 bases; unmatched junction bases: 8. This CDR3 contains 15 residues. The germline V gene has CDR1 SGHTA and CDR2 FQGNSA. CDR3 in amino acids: CASSLGKGLVVTQYF. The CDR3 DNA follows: TGTGCCAGCAGCTTAGGAAAGGGACTAGTGGTGACCCAGTACTTC. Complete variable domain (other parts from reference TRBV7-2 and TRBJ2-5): GAGVSQSPSNKVTEKGKDVELRCDPISGHTALYWYRQSLGQGLEFLIYFQGNSAPDKSGLPSDRFSAERTGGSVSTLTIQRTQQEDSAVYLCASSLGKGLVVTQYFGPGTRLLVL.

CDR3 sequence (DNA): TGTGCCAGCGGTCTGAGGGTCCAAGAGACCCAGTACTTC. It yields the protein CASGLRVQETQYF. The J gene is TRBJ2-4, the V gene TRBV7-3; a weak D match, TRBD2 (5 bases). The better agreement between TRBJ2-5 and the DNA end casts doubt on the J call. CDR1 SGHTA and CDR2 FQGTGA come from the germline V gene. There are 13 residues in the CDR3.

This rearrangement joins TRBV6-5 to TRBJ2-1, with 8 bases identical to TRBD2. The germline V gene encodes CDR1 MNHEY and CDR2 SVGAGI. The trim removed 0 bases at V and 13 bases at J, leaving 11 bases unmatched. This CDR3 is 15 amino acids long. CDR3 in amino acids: CASSYSRLAKETQFF. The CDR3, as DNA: TGTGCCAGCAGTTACTCGCGACTAGCGAAAGAGACCCAGTTCTTC.

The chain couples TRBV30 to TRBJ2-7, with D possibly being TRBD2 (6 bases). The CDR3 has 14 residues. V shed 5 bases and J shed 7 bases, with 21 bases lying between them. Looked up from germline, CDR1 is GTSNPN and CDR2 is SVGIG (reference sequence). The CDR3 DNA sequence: TGTGCCTGGGGCGGTACCGGGGGTTTGGGTGAGCAGTACTTC. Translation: CAWGGTGGLGEQYF.

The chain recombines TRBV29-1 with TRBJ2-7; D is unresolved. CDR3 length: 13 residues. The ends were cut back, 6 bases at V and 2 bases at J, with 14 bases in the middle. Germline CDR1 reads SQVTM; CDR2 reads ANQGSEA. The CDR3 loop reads CSVTGPSAYEQYF. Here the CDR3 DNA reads TGCAGCGTCACCGGGCCCTCAGCCTACGAGCAGTACTTC.

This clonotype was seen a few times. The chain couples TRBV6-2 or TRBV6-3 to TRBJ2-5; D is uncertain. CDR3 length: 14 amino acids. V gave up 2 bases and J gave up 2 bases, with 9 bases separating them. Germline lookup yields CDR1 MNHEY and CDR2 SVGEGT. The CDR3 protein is CASSYGMGQETQYF. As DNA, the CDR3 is TGTGCCAGCAGTTACGGTATGGGGCAAGAGACCCAGTACTTC.

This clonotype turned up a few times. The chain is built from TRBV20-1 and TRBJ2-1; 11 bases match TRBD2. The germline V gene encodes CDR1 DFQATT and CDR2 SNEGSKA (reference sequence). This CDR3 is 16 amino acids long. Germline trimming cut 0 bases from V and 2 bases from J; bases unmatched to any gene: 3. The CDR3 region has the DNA TGCAGTGCTAGAGACCTAGCGGGAGGCCCCTACAATGAGCAGTTCTTC. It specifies CSARDLAGGPYNEQFF.

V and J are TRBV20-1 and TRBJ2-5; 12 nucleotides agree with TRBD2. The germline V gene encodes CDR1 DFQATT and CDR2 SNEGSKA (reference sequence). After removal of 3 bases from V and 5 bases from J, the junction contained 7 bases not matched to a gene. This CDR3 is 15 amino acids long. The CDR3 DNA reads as TGCAGTGCTAGTGAGACTAGCGGGAGCGGGGAGACCCAGTACTTC. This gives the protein CSASETSGSGETQYF.

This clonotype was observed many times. The CDR3 bases are TGTGCCAGCAGCCCTCAGCATAATGAGCAGTTCTTC. Translating gives CASSPQHNEQFF. V usage is TRBV3-1 and J usage is TRBJ2-1; D is uncertain. The CDR3 loop spans 12 amino acids. Germline values: CDR1 LGHDT, CDR2 YNNKEL (reference sequence). Trimming cost V 4 bases and J 7 bases, with 8 bases left between them.

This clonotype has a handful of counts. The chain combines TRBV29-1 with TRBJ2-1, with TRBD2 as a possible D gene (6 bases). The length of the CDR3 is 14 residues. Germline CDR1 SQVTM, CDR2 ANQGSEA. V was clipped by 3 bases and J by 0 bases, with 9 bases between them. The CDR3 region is CSVEVGGSYNEQFF. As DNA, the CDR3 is TGCAGCGTTGAGGTGGGGGGCTCCTACAATGAGCAGTTCTTC.

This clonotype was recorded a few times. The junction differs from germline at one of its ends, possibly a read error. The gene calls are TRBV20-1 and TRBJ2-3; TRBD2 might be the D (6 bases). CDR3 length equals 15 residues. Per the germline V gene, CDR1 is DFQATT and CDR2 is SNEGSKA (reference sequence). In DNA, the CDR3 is TGCAGTGCTAGTGCGTGGACGGAGGGACCAGATTCGCAGTATTTT. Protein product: CSASAWTEGPDSQYF.